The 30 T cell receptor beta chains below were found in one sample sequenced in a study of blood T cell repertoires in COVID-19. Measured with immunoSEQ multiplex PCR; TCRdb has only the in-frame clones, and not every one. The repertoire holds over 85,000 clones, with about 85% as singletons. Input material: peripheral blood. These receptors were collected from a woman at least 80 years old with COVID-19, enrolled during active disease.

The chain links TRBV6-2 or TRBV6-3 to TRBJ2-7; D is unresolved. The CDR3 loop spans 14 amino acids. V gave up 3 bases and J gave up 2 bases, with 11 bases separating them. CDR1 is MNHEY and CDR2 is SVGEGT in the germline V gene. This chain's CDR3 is CASSYSDGAYEQYF. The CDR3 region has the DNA TGTGCCAGCAGTTATTCAGACGGAGCCTACGAGCAGTACTTC.

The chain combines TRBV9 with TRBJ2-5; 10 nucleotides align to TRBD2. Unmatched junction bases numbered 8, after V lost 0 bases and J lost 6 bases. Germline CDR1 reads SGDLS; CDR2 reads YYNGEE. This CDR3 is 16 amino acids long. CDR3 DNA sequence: TGTGCCAGCAGCGTAGGAGAAGCGGGAGGGCTTAAGACCCAGTACTTC. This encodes CASSVGEAGGLKTQYF.

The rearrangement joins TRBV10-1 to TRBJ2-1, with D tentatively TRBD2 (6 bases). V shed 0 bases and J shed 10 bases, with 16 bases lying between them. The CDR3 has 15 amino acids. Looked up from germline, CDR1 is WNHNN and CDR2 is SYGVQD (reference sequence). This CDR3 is CASSESASKGGEQFF. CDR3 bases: TGCGCCAGCAGTGAGTCTGCAAGCAAAGGAGGGGAGCAGTTCTTC.

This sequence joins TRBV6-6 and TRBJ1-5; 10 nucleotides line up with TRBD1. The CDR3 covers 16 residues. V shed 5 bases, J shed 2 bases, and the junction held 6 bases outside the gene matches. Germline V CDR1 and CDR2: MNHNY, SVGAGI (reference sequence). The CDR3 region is CASSRQGAIGNQPQHF. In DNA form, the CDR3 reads TGTGCCAGCAGTCGACAGGGGGCGATTGGCAATCAGCCCCAGCATTTT.

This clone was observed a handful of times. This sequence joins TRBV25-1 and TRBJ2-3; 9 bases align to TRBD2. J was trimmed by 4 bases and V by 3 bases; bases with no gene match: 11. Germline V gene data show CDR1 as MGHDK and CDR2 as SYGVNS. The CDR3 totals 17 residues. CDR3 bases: TGTGCCAGCAGTGACCCGGTAGCGGGAGAAGTCTCAGATACGCAGTATTTT. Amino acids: CASSDPVAGEVSDTQYF. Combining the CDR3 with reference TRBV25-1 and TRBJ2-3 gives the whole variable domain EADIYQTPRYLVIGTGKKITLECSQTMGHDKMYWYQQDPGMELHLIHYSYGVNSTEKGDLSSESTVSRIRTEHFPLTLESARPSHTSQYLCASSDPVAGEVSDTQYFGPGTRLTVL.

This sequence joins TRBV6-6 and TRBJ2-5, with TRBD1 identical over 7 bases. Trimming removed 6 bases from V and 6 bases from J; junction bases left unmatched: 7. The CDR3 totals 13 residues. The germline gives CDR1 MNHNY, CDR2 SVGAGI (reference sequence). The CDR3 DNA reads TGTGCCAGCAGCCTCGACAGGGCGAAGACCCAGTACTTC. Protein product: CASSLDRAKTQYF.

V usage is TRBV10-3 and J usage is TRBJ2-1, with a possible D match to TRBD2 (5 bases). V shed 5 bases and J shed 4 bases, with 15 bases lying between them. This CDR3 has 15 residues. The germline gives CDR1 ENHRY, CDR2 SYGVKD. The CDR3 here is CAISPRGRTYNEQFF. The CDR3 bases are TGTGCCATCAGTCCCCGTGGGAGAACTTACAATGAGCAGTTCTTC.

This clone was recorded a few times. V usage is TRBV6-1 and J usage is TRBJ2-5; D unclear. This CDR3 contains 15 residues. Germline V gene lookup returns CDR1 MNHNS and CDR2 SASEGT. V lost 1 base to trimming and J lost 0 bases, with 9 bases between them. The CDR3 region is CASSEVNWYQETQYF. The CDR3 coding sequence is TGTGCCAGCAGTGAAGTCAACTGGTACCAAGAGACCCAGTACTTC.

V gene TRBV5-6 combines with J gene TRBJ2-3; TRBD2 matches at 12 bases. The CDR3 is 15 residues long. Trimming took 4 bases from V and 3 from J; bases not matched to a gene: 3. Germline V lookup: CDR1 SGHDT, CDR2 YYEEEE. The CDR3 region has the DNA TGTGCCAGCAGCCTTACTAGCGGGAGGACAGATACGCAGTATTTT. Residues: CASSLTSGRTDTQYF.

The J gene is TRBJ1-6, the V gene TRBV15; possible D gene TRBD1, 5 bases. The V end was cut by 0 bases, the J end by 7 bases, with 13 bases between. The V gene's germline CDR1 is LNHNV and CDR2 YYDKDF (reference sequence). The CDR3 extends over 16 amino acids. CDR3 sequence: CATSRDPGVGNSPLHF. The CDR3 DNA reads TGTGCCACCAGCAGAGATCCGGGGGTCGGGAATTCACCCCTCCACTTT.

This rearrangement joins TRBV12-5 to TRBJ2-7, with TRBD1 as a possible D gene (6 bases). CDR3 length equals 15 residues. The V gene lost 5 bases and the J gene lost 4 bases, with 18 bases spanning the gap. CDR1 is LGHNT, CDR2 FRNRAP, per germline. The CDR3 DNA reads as TGTGCTAGTGGTCCCCCCGGGACAACATGGTACGAGCAGTACTTC. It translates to CASGPPGTTWYEQYF.

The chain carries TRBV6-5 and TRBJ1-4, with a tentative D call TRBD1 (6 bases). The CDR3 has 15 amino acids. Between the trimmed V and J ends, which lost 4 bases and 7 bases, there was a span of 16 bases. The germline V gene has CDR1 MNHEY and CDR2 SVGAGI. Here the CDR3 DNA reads TGTGCCAGCAGTTCGCCAGGGGATTGGAGTGAAAAACTGTTTTTT. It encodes CASSSPGDWSEKLFF.

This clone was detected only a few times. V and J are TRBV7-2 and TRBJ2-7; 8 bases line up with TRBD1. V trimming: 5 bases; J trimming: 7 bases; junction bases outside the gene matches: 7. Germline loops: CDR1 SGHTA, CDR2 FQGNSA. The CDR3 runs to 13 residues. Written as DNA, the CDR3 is TGTGCCAGCAGCCACGGACAGGGTGATGAGCAGTACTTC. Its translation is CASSHGQGDEQYF. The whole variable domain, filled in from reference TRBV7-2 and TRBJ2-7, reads GAGVSQSPSNKVTEKGKDVELRCDPISGHTALYWYRQSLGQGLEFLIYFQGNSAPDKSGLPSDRFSAERTGGSVSTLTIQRTQQEDSAVYLCASSHGQGDEQYFGPGTRLTVT.

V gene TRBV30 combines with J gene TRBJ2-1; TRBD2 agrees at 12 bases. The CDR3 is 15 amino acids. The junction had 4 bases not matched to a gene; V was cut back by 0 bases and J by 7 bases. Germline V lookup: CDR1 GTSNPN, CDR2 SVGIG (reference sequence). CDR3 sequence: CAWSVLAGGMNEQFF. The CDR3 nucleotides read TGTGCCTGGAGTGTACTAGCGGGGGGTATGAATGAGCAGTTCTTC. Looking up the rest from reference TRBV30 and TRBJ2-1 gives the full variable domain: SQTIHQWPATLVQPVGSPLSLECTVEGTSNPNLYWYRQAAGRGLQLLFYSVGIGQISSEVPQNLSASRPQDRQFILSSKKLLLSDSGFYLCAWSVLAGGMNEQFFGPGTRLTVL.

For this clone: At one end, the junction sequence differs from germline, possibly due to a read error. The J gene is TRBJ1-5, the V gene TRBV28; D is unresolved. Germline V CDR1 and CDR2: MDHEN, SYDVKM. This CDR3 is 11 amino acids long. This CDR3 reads CASTYGGMSSF. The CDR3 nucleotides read TGTGCCAGCACCTATGGCGGAATGTCATCTTTT.

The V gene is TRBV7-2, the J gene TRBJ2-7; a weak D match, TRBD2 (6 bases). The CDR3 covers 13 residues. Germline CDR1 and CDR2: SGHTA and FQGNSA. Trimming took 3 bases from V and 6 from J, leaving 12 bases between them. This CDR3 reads CASSFGGSGEQYF. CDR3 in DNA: TGTGCCAGCAGCTTTGGGGGGTCGGGCGAGCAGTACTTC.

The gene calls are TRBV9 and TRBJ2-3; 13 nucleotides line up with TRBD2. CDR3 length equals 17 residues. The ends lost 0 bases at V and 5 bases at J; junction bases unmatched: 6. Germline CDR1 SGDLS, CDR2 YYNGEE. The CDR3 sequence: CASSVDTSGGAVDTQYF. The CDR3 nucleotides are TGTGCCAGCAGCGTAGATACTAGCGGGGGGGCCGTAGATACGCAGTATTTT.

This CDR3 reads CASSLSWLGPYEQYF. The CDR3 DNA reads TGTGCCAGCAGTTTATCATGGCTAGGTCCCTACGAGCAGTACTTC. The chain uses TRBV27 and TRBJ2-7, with D unclear. The CDR3 totals 15 residues. V lost 0 bases and J lost 2, with 11 bases in between. Germline CDR1 and CDR2: MNHEY and SMNVEV (reference sequence).

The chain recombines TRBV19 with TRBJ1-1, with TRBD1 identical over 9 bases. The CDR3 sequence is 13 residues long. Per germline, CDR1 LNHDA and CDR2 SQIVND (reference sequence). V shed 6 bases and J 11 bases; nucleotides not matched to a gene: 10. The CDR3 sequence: CASSPLVGQGAFF. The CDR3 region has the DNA TGTGCCAGTAGCCCCCTCGTGGGACAGGGTGCTTTCTTT. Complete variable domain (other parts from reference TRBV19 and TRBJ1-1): DGGITQSPKYLFRKEGQNVTLSCEQNLNHDAMYWYRQDPGQGLRLIYYSQIVNDFQKGDIAEGYSVSREKKESFPLTVTSAQKNPTAFYLCASSPLVGQGAFFGQGTRLTVV.

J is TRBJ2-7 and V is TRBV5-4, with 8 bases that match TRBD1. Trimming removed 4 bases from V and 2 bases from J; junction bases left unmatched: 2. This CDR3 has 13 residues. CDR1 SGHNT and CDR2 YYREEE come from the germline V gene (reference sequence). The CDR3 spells CASSQGQAYEQYF. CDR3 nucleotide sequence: TGTGCCAGCAGCCAGGGACAGGCCTACGAGCAGTACTTC.

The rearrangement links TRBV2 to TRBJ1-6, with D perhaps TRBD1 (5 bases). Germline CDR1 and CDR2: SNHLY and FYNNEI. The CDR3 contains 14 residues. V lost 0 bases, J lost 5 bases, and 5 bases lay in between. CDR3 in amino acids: CASSEAGDNSPLHF. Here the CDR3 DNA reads TGTGCCAGCAGTGAAGCAGGGGATAATTCACCCCTCCACTTT. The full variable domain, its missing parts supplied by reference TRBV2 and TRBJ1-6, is EPEVTQTPSHQVTQMGQEVILRCVPISNHLYFYWYRQILGQKVEFLVSFYNNEISEKSEIFDDQFSVERPDGSNFTLKIRSTKLEDSAMYFCASSEAGDNSPLHFGNGTRLTVT.

The CDR3 DNA reads as TGTGCCTGGAGCGAAAACTGGGGGGGAGAGACCCAGTACTTC. Translated: CAWSENWGGETQYF. The rearrangement links TRBV30 to TRBJ2-5; 7 bases agree with TRBD2. V was clipped by 3 bases and J by 4 bases; unmatched bases: 8. This CDR3 is built from 14 residues. From germline, CDR1 is GTSNPN and CDR2 SVGIG (reference sequence).

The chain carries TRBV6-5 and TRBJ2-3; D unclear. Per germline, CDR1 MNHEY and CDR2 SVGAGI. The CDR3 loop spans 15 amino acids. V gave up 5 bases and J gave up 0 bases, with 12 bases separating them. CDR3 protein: CASSLYGPSTDTQYF. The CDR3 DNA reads TGTGCCAGCAGTCTCTATGGGCCGAGCACAGATACGCAGTATTTT.

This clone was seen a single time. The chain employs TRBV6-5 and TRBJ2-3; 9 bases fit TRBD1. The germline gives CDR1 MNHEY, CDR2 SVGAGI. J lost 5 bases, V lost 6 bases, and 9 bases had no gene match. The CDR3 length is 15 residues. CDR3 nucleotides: TGTGCCAGCAGCGACAGGGGGAAGGTGTTAGATACGCAGTATTTT. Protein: CASSDRGKVLDTQYF.

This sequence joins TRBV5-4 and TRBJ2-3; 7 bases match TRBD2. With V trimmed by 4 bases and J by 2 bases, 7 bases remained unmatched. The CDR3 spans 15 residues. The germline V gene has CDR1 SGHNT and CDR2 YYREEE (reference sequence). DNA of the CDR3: TGTGCCAGCAGCCCCGGGACTATAACCACAGATACGCAGTATTTT. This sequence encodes CASSPGTITTDTQYF.

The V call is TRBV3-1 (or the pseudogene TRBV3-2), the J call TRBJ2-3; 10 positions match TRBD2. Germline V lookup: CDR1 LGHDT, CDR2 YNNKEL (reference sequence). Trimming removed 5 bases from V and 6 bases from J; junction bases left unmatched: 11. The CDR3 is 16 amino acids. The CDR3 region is CASSKKGTSAPDTQYF. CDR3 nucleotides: TGTGCCAGCAGCAAAAAAGGGACTAGCGCCCCGGATACGCAGTATTTT.

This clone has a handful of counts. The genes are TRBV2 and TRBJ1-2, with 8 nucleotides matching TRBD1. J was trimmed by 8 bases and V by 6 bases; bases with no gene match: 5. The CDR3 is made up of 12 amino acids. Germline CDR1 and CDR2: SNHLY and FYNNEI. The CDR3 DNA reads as TGTGCCAGCAGCCCAGGGGGCCGGGGCTACACCTTC. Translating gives CASSPGGRGYTF.

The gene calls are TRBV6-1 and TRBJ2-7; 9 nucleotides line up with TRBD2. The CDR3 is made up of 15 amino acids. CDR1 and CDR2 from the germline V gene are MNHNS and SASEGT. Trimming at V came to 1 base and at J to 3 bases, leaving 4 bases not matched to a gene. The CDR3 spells CASSEGASGIYEQYF. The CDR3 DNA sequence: TGTGCCAGCAGTGAAGGGGCTAGCGGGATCTACGAGCAGTACTTC.

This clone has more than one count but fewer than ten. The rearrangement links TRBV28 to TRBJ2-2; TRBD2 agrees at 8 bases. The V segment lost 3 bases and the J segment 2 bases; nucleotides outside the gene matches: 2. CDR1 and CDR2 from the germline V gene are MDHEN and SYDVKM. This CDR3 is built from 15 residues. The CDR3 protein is CASSLRGENTGELFF. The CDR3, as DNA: TGTGCCAGCAGTTTGCGGGGGGAAAACACCGGGGAGCTGTTTTTT.

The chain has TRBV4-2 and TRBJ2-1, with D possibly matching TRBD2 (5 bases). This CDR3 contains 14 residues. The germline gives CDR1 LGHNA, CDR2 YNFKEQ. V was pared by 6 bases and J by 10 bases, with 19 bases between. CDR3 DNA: TGTGCCAGCAGTGGGGAGAAAGGGATTGGCGAGCAGTTCTTC. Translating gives CASSGEKGIGEQFF.